The 23 T cell receptor beta chains below all came from one sample that was sequenced in a study of blood T cell repertoires in COVID-19. The table came from immunoSEQ multiplex PCR; TCRdb's copy has only in-frame clones and leaves some out. Of fewer than 350,000 clones in the sample, 85% were seen once. Sample: PBMCs or T cells enriched from blood (not recorded which). Receptors were obtained from a woman aged 45-60 years who had recovered from COVID-19.

V is TRBV7-2 and J is TRBJ2-1; maybe TRBD2 (6 bases). Per the germline V gene, CDR1 is SGHTA and CDR2 is FQGNSA. Trimming cost V 2 bases and J 9 bases, with 17 bases left between them. The CDR3 is 15 residues long. The CDR3 nucleotides are TGTGCCAGCAGCTTAAGTATCAGTGGAGGGGTTGAGCAGTTCTTC. It is translated as CASSLSISGGVEQFF.

This clone has a handful of counts. The chain recombines TRBV5-5 with TRBJ2-7; possible D gene TRBD2, 6 bases. Per the germline V gene, CDR1 is SGHKS and CDR2 is YYEKEE (reference sequence). The V end lost 4 bases, the J end lost 3 bases, and 17 bases lay between the germline ends. The length of the CDR3 is 15 residues. The CDR3 region is CASSHSSGTLYEQYF. Written as DNA, the CDR3 is TGTGCCAGCAGCCACAGCTCCGGGACTCTCTACGAGCAGTACTTC.

The chain's CDR3 is CASTPAGSYGYTF. CDR3 nucleotides: TGTGCCAGCACCCCCGCGGGGAGCTATGGCTACACCTTC. This rearrangement joins TRBV11-2 to TRBJ1-2, with unresolved D. The CDR3 contains 13 residues. Trimming took off 7 bases at V and 4 bases at J, with 13 bases between the two ends. Germline V CDR1 and CDR2: SGHAT, FQNNGV. The complete variable domain, with remaining parts taken from reference TRBV11-2 and TRBJ1-2, reads EAGVAQSPRYKIIEKRQSVAFWCNPISGHATLYWYQQILGQGPKLLIQFQNNGVVDDSQLPKDRFSAERLKGVDSTLKIQPAKLEDSAVYLCASTPAGSYGYTFGSGTRLTVV.

This rearrangement joins TRBV5-5 to TRBJ2-4; D is unresolved. The CDR3 loop spans 11 amino acids. V dropped 6 bases and J dropped 4 bases, with 5 bases sitting between them. Germline values: CDR1 SGHKS, CDR2 YYEKEE (reference sequence). The CDR3 protein is CASTSKNIQYF. The DNA of the CDR3 is TGTGCCAGCACCTCTAAAAACATTCAGTACTTC.

In this sample, this clone turned up once. The chain links TRBV19 to TRBJ1-1; no definite D call. Trimming stripped 8 bases from V and 4 bases from J, with 14 bases between. CDR1 is LNHDA, CDR2 SQIVND, per germline (reference sequence). The CDR3 has 13 amino acids. As DNA, the CDR3 is TGTGCCAGTCGCGGGTGGTCGGGCACTGAAGCTTTCTTT. This encodes CASRGWSGTEAFF.

The chain combines TRBV7-3 with TRBJ2-3, with 12 bases identical to TRBD2. The CDR3 spans 15 residues. In germline, CDR1 is SGHTA, CDR2 FQGTGA. V gave up 5 bases and J gave up 3 bases; unmatched junction bases: 3. The DNA of the CDR3 is TGTGCCAGCAGCCGGGGGACTAGCGGGACAGATACGCAGTATTTT. Encoded protein: CASSRGTSGTDTQYF.

The J gene is TRBJ2-5, the V gene TRBV3-1 (or the pseudogene TRBV3-2); D is perhaps TRBD2 (5 bases). CDR3 size: 15 residues. The V gene's germline CDR1 is LGHDT and CDR2 YNNKEL (reference sequence). The ends were cut back, 5 bases at V and 3 bases at J, with 16 bases in the middle. CDR3 amino acids: CASSSPGVGKETQYF. As DNA, the CDR3 is TGTGCCAGCAGCTCCCCCGGGGTCGGTAAAGAGACCCAGTACTTC.

The J gene is TRBJ1-5, the V gene TRBV19; 9 bases fit TRBD1. The CDR3 totals 15 residues. The germline CDR1 and CDR2 sequences are LNHDA and SQIVND (reference sequence). After removal of 6 bases from V and 6 bases from J, the junction contained 9 bases not matched to a gene. CDR3 DNA: TGTGCCAGTAGCCGAACAGGGGGCGGGGGTCAGCCCCAGCATTTT. Translated, it gives CASSRTGGGGQPQHF.

The CDR3 loop is CASSRRASGRGSYNEQFF. The CDR3 region has the DNA TGTGCCAGCAGCCGTCGGGCTAGCGGGAGGGGATCCTACAATGAGCAGTTCTTC. The rearrangement uses TRBV4-2 and TRBJ2-1; TRBD2 matches at 12 bases. Per the germline V gene, CDR1 is LGHNA and CDR2 is YNFKEQ. V dropped 4 bases and J dropped 1; count of bases not matched to a gene: 8. CDR3 length: 18 residues.

The chain recombines TRBV6-2 or TRBV6-3 with TRBJ2-1; 10 nucleotides line up with TRBD2. The CDR3 covers 15 residues. Germline V gene sequence: CDR1 MNHEY, CDR2 SVGEGT. The V gene end was trimmed by 6 bases and the J gene end by 7 bases; junction bases not matched to a gene: 9. CDR3 loop: CASSTPSGSLNEQFF. CDR3 DNA: TGTGCCAGCAGCACTCCTAGCGGGAGTCTAAATGAGCAGTTCTTC.

The gene calls are TRBV9 and TRBJ2-2, with TRBD1 identical over 8 bases. From germline, CDR1 is SGDLS and CDR2 YYNGEE. The length of the CDR3 is 16 residues. V dropped 2 bases and J dropped 7; count of bases not matched to a gene: 10. The CDR3 region has the DNA TGTGCCAGCAGCGTGGACCAGGGGGCTACAAGCGGGGAGCTGTTTTTT. Protein product: CASSVDQGATSGELFF.

This clone was picked up a small number of times. The chain has TRBV24-1 and TRBJ1-2; 10 bases map to TRBD1. Germline values: CDR1 KGHDR, CDR2 SFDVKD. This CDR3 spans 15 amino acids. V trimming: 4 bases; J trimming: 2 bases; junction bases outside the gene matches: 3. CDR3 loop: CATSEGTGVNYGYTF. The CDR3, as DNA: TGTGCCACCAGTGAGGGGACAGGGGTGAACTATGGCTACACCTTC.

There are many counts of this clone. The genes are TRBV19 and TRBJ1-1; TRBD1 aligns across 7 bases. CDR3 length: 13 residues. CDR1 is LNHDA, CDR2 SQIVND, per germline (reference sequence). V lost 10 bases and J lost 1; bases outside the gene matches: 6. The CDR3: CATIRDRNTEAFF. CDR3 coding DNA: TGTGCCACCATCCGGGACAGGAACACTGAAGCTTTCTTT. The full variable domain, in which reference TRBV19 and TRBJ1-1 provide the parts outside the CDR3, is DGGITQSPKYLFRKEGQNVTLSCEQNLNHDAMYWYRQDPGQGLRLIYYSQIVNDFQKGDIAEGYSVSREKKESFPLTVTSAQKNPTAFYLCATIRDRNTEAFFGQGTRLTVV.

This clone showed up just a few times. This CDR3 is CASRKQGGANTEAFF. Written as DNA, the CDR3 is TGTGCCAGCAGAAAACAGGGGGGAGCTAACACTGAAGCTTTCTTT. The chain recombines TRBV2 with TRBJ1-1; 8 bases line up with TRBD1. Germline V gene data show CDR1 as SNHLY and CDR2 as FYNNEI. The CDR3 sequence is 15 residues long. Unmatched junction bases numbered 8, after V lost 6 bases and J lost 2 bases.

The genes are TRBV11-3 and TRBJ1-6; 8 bases agree with TRBD1. Germline trimming cut 5 bases from V and 7 bases from J; bases unmatched to any gene: 10. Germline assignment: CDR1 SGHNT and CDR2 YENEEA. The CDR3 is 16 amino acids. CDR3 region: CASSMNAGGKNSPLHF. CDR3 in DNA: TGTGCCAGCAGCATGAACGCAGGGGGCAAGAATTCACCCCTCCACTTT.

This rearrangement joins TRBV24-1 to TRBJ2-1, with 8 bases aligning to TRBD2. J lost 2 bases, V lost 1 base, and 0 bases had no gene match. The germline CDR1 and CDR2 sequences are KGHDR and SFDVKD. The CDR3 is 15 residues long. The CDR3 DNA reads TGTGCCACCAGTGATTTAGCGGGGGCCTACAATGAGCAGTTCTTC. It is translated as CATSDLAGAYNEQFF.

This rearrangement joins TRBV4-3 to TRBJ1-3, with 10 bases fitting TRBD1. Trimming at V came to 0 bases and at J to 2 bases, leaving 19 bases not matched to a gene. Germline lookup yields CDR1 LGHNA and CDR2 YSLEER. The CDR3 extends over 22 amino acids. The CDR3 sequence is CASSQDSGQGVITELTGNTIYF. As DNA, the CDR3 is TGCGCCAGCAGCCAAGACTCTGGACAGGGGGTGATCACCGAGTTGACTGGAAACACCATATATTTT.

The chain couples TRBV28 to TRBJ2-7, with 10 bases that match TRBD2. The CDR3 is 16 amino acids. The trim removed 4 bases at V and 0 bases at J, leaving 6 bases unmatched. Germline-derived CDR1 and CDR2 are MDHEN and SYDVKM. CDR3 bases: TGTGCCAGCAGTTCAGCCTCTAGCGGGAGCTCCTACGAGCAGTACTTC. Translating gives CASSSASSGSSYEQYF.

The gene calls are TRBV14 and TRBJ1-1; D is ambiguous. CDR1 and CDR2 from the germline V gene are SGHDN and FVKESK. Trimming took off 4 bases at V and 6 bases at J, with 6 bases between the two ends. The CDR3 runs 11 residues. The CDR3 DNA follows: TGTGCCAGCAGCCCAGGATCTGAAGCTTTCTTT. It codes for CASSPGSEAFF.

The chain uses TRBV5-6 and TRBJ1-6; D ambiguous. The CDR3 is 14 residues long. Germline V gene lookup returns CDR1 SGHDT and CDR2 YYEEEE. V lost 0 bases and J lost 6, with 7 bases in between. The CDR3 here is CASSLVGFNSPLHF. The CDR3 region has the DNA TGTGCCAGCAGCTTGGTGGGCTTTAATTCACCCCTCCACTTT.

The gene calls are TRBV4-3 and TRBJ2-6; no clear D gene. Germline V gene sequence: CDR1 LGHNA, CDR2 YSLEER. V was trimmed by 2 bases and J by 0 bases, leaving 5 bases between them. This CDR3 is 15 amino acids long. CDR3 nucleotides: TGCGCCAGCAGCCAATCCAACTCTGGGGCCAACGTCCTGACTTTC. Its protein is CASSQSNSGANVLTF.

The chain joins TRBV9 to TRBJ1-1; weak D call: TRBD1 (6 bases). The germline V gene has CDR1 SGDLS and CDR2 YYNGEE. Trimming stripped 0 bases from V and 4 bases from J, with 10 bases between. The CDR3 has 14 amino acids. CDR3 residues: CASSVAATGTEAFF. CDR3 in DNA: TGTGCCAGCAGCGTAGCAGCGACAGGCACTGAAGCTTTCTTT.

The rearrangement links TRBV4-1 to TRBJ1-4; 11 bases map to TRBD1. V dropped 1 base and J dropped 8; count of bases not matched to a gene: 6. Germline V lookup: CDR1 MGHRA, CDR2 YSYEKL. The CDR3 loop spans 16 amino acids. DNA of the CDR3: TGCGCCAGCAGCCAAGGCCCGGGACAGGGGGTGGAAAAACTGTTTTTT. This sequence encodes CASSQGPGQGVEKLFF.